A selection of T cell receptor beta chains follows, all from one sample in a study of T cell responses to AZD1222 COVID-19 vaccine. The data were produced by immunoSEQ multiplex PCR, yet TCRdb's version contains in-frame clones alone and is incomplete. The sample includes some 160,000 clones, about 92% of them seen just once. Material: peripheral blood, obtained on day 0 of AZD1222 vaccination. These receptors originate from an adult in good health. Both conserved end residues are part of each CDR3. The D gene is left open where the match is weak. Clone size is stated in some rows and not others, as once, few, many or a class when expanded.

v_gene	j_gene	d_gene	abundance	CDR3aa	CDR3nt
TRBV18	TRBJ2-7	-	-	CASSPRLVGDEQYF	TGTGCCAGCTCACCACGGTTGGTCGGAGACGAGCAGTACTTC
TRBV7-8	TRBJ1-3	-	-	CASSQPSSGNTIYF	TGTGCCAGCAGCCAACCCAGCTCTGGAAACACCATATATTTT
TRBV19	TRBJ1-5	-	-	CASSKGLDQPQHF	TGTGCCAGTAGTAAGGGCTTGGACCAGCCCCAGCATTTT
TRBV27	TRBJ1-1	-	-	CASSQDGMNTEAFF	TGTGCCAGCAGTCAGGACGGCATGAACACTGAAGCTTTCTTT
TRBV5-1	TRBJ1-6	-	-	CASNYWGGDSPLHF	TGCGCCAGCAACTATTGGGGGGGGGATTCACCCCTCCACTTT
TRBV30	TRBJ2-2	-	-	CAWSLAGAGELFF	TGTGCCTGGAGCCTCGCAGGGGCCGGGGAGCTGTTTTTT
TRBV18	TRBJ1-4	-	-	CASSLERNFYEKLFF	TGTGCCAGCTCCCTGGAGAGGAACTTCTACGAAAAACTGTTTTTT
TRBV7-2	TRBJ2-3	TRBD2	-	CASSRGLAGGSTDTQYF	TGTGCCAGCAGCCGTGGACTAGCGGGGGGCAGCACAGATACGCAGTATTTT
TRBV2	TRBJ1-1	-	-	CASSDRTAVITEAFF	TGTGCCAGCAGTGATCGGACAGCAGTCATCACTGAAGCTTTCTTT
TRBV7-9	TRBJ1-5	-	-	CASSPEAQPQHF	TGTGCCAGCAGCCCGGAGGCTCAACCCCAGCATTTT
TRBV6-2/TRBV6-3	TRBJ2-5	-	-	CASSPIYQETQYF	TGTGCCAGCAGTCCCATTTACCAAGAGACCCAGTACTTC
TRBV3-1/TRBV3-2	TRBJ2-7	TRBD1	-	CASSQGRDRLRSSYEQYF	TGTGCCAGCAGCCAAGGGCGGGACAGGTTGAGAAGCTCCTACGAGCAGTACTTC
TRBV28	TRBJ1-5	TRBD1	-	CASSLLGGYQPQHF	TGTGCCAGCAGTTTATTAGGGGGCTATCAGCCCCAGCATTTT
TRBV30	TRBJ1-5	-	-	CAWSVGRGLQPQHF	TGTGCCTGGAGTGTAGGCAGGGGTTTACAGCCCCAGCATTTT
TRBV4-2	TRBJ1-2	TRBD1	few	CASSHEGQSIYGYTF	TGTGCCAGCAGCCATGAGGGACAGTCGATCTATGGCTACACCTTC
TRBV7-2	TRBJ1-3	-	-	CASSLGGAGGNTIYF	TGTGCCAGCAGCTTAGGAGGGGCAGGCGGAAACACCATATATTTT
TRBV21-1	TRBJ2-1	-	-	CASSKRGPIYSSYNEQFF	TGTGCCAGCAGCAAGCGGGGACCGATTTATAGCTCCTACAATGAGCAGTTCTTC
TRBV18	TRBJ2-2	TRBD1	once	CASSLQDRANTGELFF	TGTGCCAGCTCACTACAAGACAGGGCGAACACCGGGGAGCTGTTTTTT
TRBV5-8	TRBJ2-7	TRBD1	-	CASGPGQVSYEQYF	TGTGCCAGCGGCCCGGGACAGGTCTCGTACGAGCAGTACTTC
TRBV9	TRBJ2-2	-	-	CASSVTGTGELFF	TGTGCCAGCAGCGTGACAGGCACCGGGGAGCTGTTTTTT
TRBV28	TRBJ2-5	TRBD2	-	CASSFGLAGGQETQYF	TGTGCCAGCAGTTTTGGACTAGCGGGGGGCCAAGAGACCCAGTACTTC
TRBV30	TRBJ1-2	-	-	CAWSVGENYGYTF	TGTGCCTGGAGTGTAGGTGAGAACTATGGCTACACCTTC
TRBV9	TRBJ1-1	-	-	CASSGRGLNTEAFF	TGTGCCAGCAGCGGCAGGGGACTGAACACTGAAGCTTTCTTT
TRBV2	TRBJ1-4	-	-	CASWSMNEKLFF	TGTGCCAGTTGGTCAATGAATGAAAAACTGTTTTTT
TRBV2	TRBJ1-5	-	once	CASTVYNQPQHF	TGTGCCAGCACAGTATACAATCAGCCCCAGCATTTT
TRBV2	TRBJ1-2	-	-	CASRGGNGYTF	TGTGCCAGCAGGGGGGGCAATGGCTACACCTTC
TRBV9	TRBJ1-2	-	-	CASSASGTGNYGYTF	TGTGCCAGCAGCGCCTCCGGGACGGGGAACTATGGCTACACCTTC
TRBV11-2	TRBJ2-7	-	-	CASSLGRGTYEQYF	TGTGCCAGCAGCTTAGGTAGAGGGACCTACGAGCAGTACTTC
TRBV6-5	TRBJ1-2	TRBD1	-	CASSNTGGLNYGYTF	TGTGCCAGCAGTAATACAGGGGGCCTTAACTATGGCTACACCTTC
TRBV5-1	TRBJ2-7	-	-	CASSLGADSYEQYF	TGCGCCAGCAGCTTAGGGGCGGACTCCTACGAGCAGTACTTC
TRBV19	TRBJ2-4	TRBD1	-	CASSEHRGKIAKNIQYF	TGTGCCAGTAGCGAACACAGGGGGAAAATAGCCAAAAACATTCAGTACTTC
TRBV7-2	TRBJ2-7	TRBD2	-	CASSFLAGRAYEQYF	TGTGCCAGCAGCTTCCTAGCGGGCCGGGCATACGAGCAGTACTTC
TRBV28	TRBJ1-4	-	-	CASSLFSEKLFF	TGTGCCAGCAGTTTATTCTCTGAAAAACTGTTTTTT
TRBV9	TRBJ2-5	-	-	CASSREYGVETQYF	TGTGCCAGCAGCCGAGAGTACGGGGTGGAGACCCAGTACTTC
TRBV4-3	TRBJ1-4	-	-	CASSWGAGEKLFF	TGCGCCAGCAGCTGGGGGGCGGGTGAAAAACTGTTTTTT
TRBV24-1	TRBJ2-7	-	-	CATSDGMTVAYEQYF	TGTGCCACCAGTGATGGCATGACGGTGGCCTACGAGCAGTACTTC
TRBV20-1	TRBJ2-7	-	-	CSASPGPNSYEQYF	TGCAGTGCCAGTCCGGGACCCAACTCCTACGAGCAGTACTTC
TRBV11-3	TRBJ2-3	-	-	CASSHSEADTQYF	TGTGCCAGCAGCCATAGCGAGGCAGATACGCAGTATTTT
TRBV4-1	TRBJ2-3	TRBD2	once	CASSQDVAGMPDTQYF	TGCGCCAGCAGCCAAGATGTAGCGGGGATGCCAGATACGCAGTATTTT
TRBV5-1	TRBJ1-1	-	-	CASSAKDRGETEAFF	TGCGCCAGCAGCGCGAAGGACCGGGGAGAGACTGAAGCTTTCTTT
TRBV14	TRBJ1-1	-	-	CASSLRMNTEAFF	TGTGCCAGCAGCCTACGAATGAACACTGAAGCTTTCTTT